This T cell receptor (beta chain) was obtained from a study of PD-L1 blockade in urothelial cancer. V shed 5 bases and J shed 1 base, with 8 bases lying between them. The CDR3 extends over 13 amino acids. Germline assignment: CDR1 LNHDA and CDR2 SQIVND (reference sequence). Profiling relied on immunoSEQ multiplex PCR, and the TCRdb table lists in-frame clones only, not all of them. The repertoire holds under 100,000 clones, with about 81% as singletons. The chain links TRBV19 to TRBJ1-1; no clear D gene. The receptor was derived from a man between 65 and 80 years old with urothelial cancer. Here the sequenced sample was PBMCs, taken around atezolizumab (anti-PD-L1) treatment. CDR3 nucleotide sequence: TGTGCCAGTAGTCTAGGGCAGAACACTGAAGCTTTCTTT. Translation gives CASSLGQNTEAFF.